This T cell receptor beta chain comes out of a study (TCRdb year 2016). Trimming leaves V shorter by 0 bases and J shorter by 1 base, with the junction holding 5 bases beyond the gene matches. Reading from cysteine to phenylalanine, the CDR3 counts 17 amino acids. The retained sequence is limited to the CDR3, 51 bases, with the frame set at the first base. The germline V gene provides CDR1 MNHNS and CDR2 SASEGT. Library preparation employed RT-PCR. Instrument used: Illumina MiSeq. Clones were called with MiXCR by TCRdb after fastp trimmed the public reads at Q25, and only in-frame beta chains were retained. Records with the same CDR3 protein are collapsed into one entry carrying the most frequent genes and DNA. This sample comprises more than 600,000 distinct CDR3 sequences, 12% to 15% of them detected only once. 3% to 4.5% of the sample is in the top ten clones. A remark on this clonotype: The antigen it recognizes is unknown. Qualities for individual bases were not recorded, and no much larger clone is one base off.

Sequencing was performed on memory CD4+ T cells from blood. This sequence was found in a female donor in good health, serving as a healthy control. Recombination connected TRBV6-1 to TRBJ1-3; 8 central nucleotides agree with TRBD1. This receptor has the CDR3 CASSEALQGASGNTIYF. The DNA reads TGTGCCAGCAGTGAAGCGCTTCAGGGGGCTTCTGGAAACACCATATATTTT.